The clone carrying this TCR beta chain came up many times. As it was prepared, the TCRbeta library received unique molecular identifiers. TCRdb analysed the PCR reads with MiXCR anew, one entry per CDR3 protein. Seen here are some 190,000 distinct CDR3 sequences, roughly 11% observed once, and the top ten hold approximately 13%. Trimming cost V 3 bases and J 2 bases, with 17 bases left between them. This CDR3 spans 16 amino acids. CDR1 is SGHKS, CDR2 YYEKEE, per germline (reference sequence). This sample stems from a study of T-cell reconstitution after alpha-beta-depleted transplantation in children.

The source is a boy aged 2-9 years with acute myeloid leukemia, due to receive a stem cell transplant. The sequencing used PBMCs, collected before TCRalphabeta/CD19-depleted stem cell transplant. The rearrangement joins TRBV5-5 to TRBJ1-1; tentatively, D is TRBD1 (5 bases). CDR3 protein: CASSSGFGGENTEAFF. As DNA, the CDR3 is TGTGCCAGCAGCTCTGGATTTGGGGGGGAAAACACTGAAGCTTTCTTT. The full variable domain, in which reference TRBV5-5 and TRBJ1-1 provide the parts outside the CDR3, is DAGVTQSPTHLIKTRGQQVTLRCSPISGHKSVSWYQQVLGQGPQFIFQYYEKEERGRGNFPDRFSARQFPNYSSELNVNALLLGDSALYLCASSSGFGGENTEAFFGQGTRLTVV.